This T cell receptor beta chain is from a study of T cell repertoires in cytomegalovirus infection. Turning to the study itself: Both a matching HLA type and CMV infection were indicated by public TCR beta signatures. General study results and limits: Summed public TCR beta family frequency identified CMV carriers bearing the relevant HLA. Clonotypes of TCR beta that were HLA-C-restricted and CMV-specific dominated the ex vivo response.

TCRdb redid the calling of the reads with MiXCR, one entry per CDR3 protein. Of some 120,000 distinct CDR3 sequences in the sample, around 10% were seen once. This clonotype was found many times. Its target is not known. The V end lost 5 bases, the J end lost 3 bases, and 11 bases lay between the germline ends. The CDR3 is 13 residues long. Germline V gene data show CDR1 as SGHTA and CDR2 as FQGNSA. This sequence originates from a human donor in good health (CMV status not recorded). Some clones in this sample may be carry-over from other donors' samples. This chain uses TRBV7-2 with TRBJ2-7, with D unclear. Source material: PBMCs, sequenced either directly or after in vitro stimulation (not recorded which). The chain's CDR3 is CASSRNYLYEQYF. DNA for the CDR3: TGTGCCAGCAGCCGTAATTACCTCTACGAGCAGTACTTC.